This T cell receptor beta chain appears in the sequencing data of a study of siplizumab effects on memory and regulatory T cells. Study-level results: The alloresponse seemed to draw substantially on naive T cells, which appeared more diverse than memory cells. About 80-97% of proliferating CD4+ or CD8+ clones had no assignable naive or memory phenotype. Tracing alloreactive clones into unstimulated subsets worked for only a minor fraction of them.

The V end lost 6 bases, the J end lost 3 bases, and 15 bases lay between the germline ends. The germline CDR1 and CDR2 sequences are MGHDK and SYGVNS. The CDR3 is 14 residues long. Remarks on this clone: The target antigen is unknown.

Every sample had approximately 10^5 of its TCR templates assayed. TCRdb's table, derived via immunoSEQ multiplex PCR, lists solely in-frame clones and lacks some. In the table there are around 87,000 clones, about 90% of which are singletons. The sample comprised CD4+ T cells sorted from blood. The source of this sequence is a human donor in good health. V and J are TRBV25-1 and TRBJ2-7; D gene unclear. The CDR3 region is CASRGGPSRYEQYF. The CDR3 bases are TGTGCCAGCAGAGGTGGACCGTCACGCTACGAGCAGTACTTC.